Below are 30 T cell receptor beta chains sequenced from a single sample in a study of blood T cells in healthy people across ages. For the second PCR, which ran for 7 to 11 cycles, a sample-barcoded 5' primer and a J-beta primer mix were used. TCRdb reanalysed the 5' RACE reads using MiXCR and keeps one entry per CDR3 protein. The sample records around 1,600,000 distinct CDR3 sequences, approximately 43% being singletons. The sequenced sample was blood. These receptors all stem from a woman aged 18-29 years in good health.

The genes are TRBV20-1 and TRBJ2-3, with TRBD1 as a possible D gene (6 bases). V gave up 0 bases and J gave up 7 bases, with 11 bases separating them. The CDR3 spans 13 residues. CDR1 and CDR2 (germline): DFQATT, SNEGSKA (reference sequence). CDR3 coding DNA: TGCAGTGCTAGAGACCTAGGGGGACATACGCAGTATTTT. Its protein is CSARDLGGHTQYF.

This clonotype was seen more than once but under ten times. The V and J genes are TRBV2 and TRBJ2-3; 10 bases are shared with TRBD2. Germline V lookup: CDR1 SNHLY, CDR2 FYNNEI. This CDR3 region has 16 residues. V lost 5 bases to trimming and J lost 5 bases; unmatched junction nucleotides: 10. Here the CDR3 reads CASSSGRAALGDTQYF. CDR3 sequence (DNA): TGTGCCAGCAGTAGCGGGAGGGCCGCTTTGGGAGATACGCAGTATTTT.

In its sample, this clonotype was seen a few times. The chain recombines TRBV2 with TRBJ2-3; D not resolved. V was pared by 2 bases and J by 6 bases, with 6 bases between. The CDR3 has 12 amino acids. CDR1 SNHLY and CDR2 FYNNEI come from the germline V gene. DNA for the CDR3: TGTGCCAGCAGTGAACAGGTGGATACGCAGTATTTT. It encodes CASSEQVDTQYF.

The J gene is TRBJ2-5, the V gene TRBV25-1; D is unclear. V dropped 7 bases and J dropped 4 bases, with 7 bases sitting between them. The CDR3 has 11 amino acids. CDR1 and CDR2 from the germline V gene are MGHDK and SYGVNS. CDR3: CASKELETQYF. The CDR3 DNA reads TGTGCCAGCAAAGAATTAGAGACCCAGTACTTC.

V usage is TRBV28 and J usage is TRBJ2-1, with TRBD1 identical over 9 bases. Trimming cost V 5 bases and J 8 bases; bases outside gene matches: 10. In germline, CDR1 is MDHEN, CDR2 SYDVKM. The CDR3 is 15 residues long. The CDR3 coding sequence is TGTGCCAGCAGTCCAGGGACAGGGATGATCGATGAGCAGTTCTTC. Residues: CASSPGTGMIDEQFF.

This clonotype showed up just a few times. CDR3: CASSQDFFLYNEQFF. Here the CDR3 DNA reads TGTGCCAGCAGCCAAGACTTTTTCCTTTACAATGAGCAGTTCTTC. V is TRBV3-1 and J is TRBJ2-1; D is unclear. Trimming pared 0 bases from V and 4 bases from J, leaving 10 bases between. The V gene's germline CDR1 is LGHDT and CDR2 YNNKEL (reference sequence). This CDR3 is 15 amino acids long.

The chain combines TRBV7-9 with TRBJ2-1, with TRBD2 matching 7 bases. The CDR3 consists of 16 residues. The V gene end was trimmed by 5 bases and the J gene end by 3 bases; junction bases not matched to a gene: 10. The germline CDR1 and CDR2 sequences are SEHNR and FQNEAQ (reference sequence). CDR3 residues: CASSRKGRGNYNEQFF. CDR3 bases: TGTGCCAGCAGCCGGAAAGGGCGGGGGAACTACAATGAGCAGTTCTTC.

CDR3 nucleotide sequence: TGTGCCAGCAGATTAAGCGAGAGCTCCTACAATGAGCAGTTCTTC. It specifies CASRLSESSYNEQFF. The gene calls are TRBV6-5 and TRBJ2-1; D gene unclear. Trimming pared 6 bases from V and 0 bases from J, leaving 12 bases between. The CDR3 loop spans 15 amino acids. Germline V CDR1 and CDR2: MNHEY, SVGAGI.

This chain connects TRBV4-3 to TRBJ2-7; the D gene is possibly TRBD2 (5 bases). CDR1 is LGHNA and CDR2 is YSLEER in the germline V gene. The CDR3 has 14 residues. The V end lost 4 bases, the J end lost 6 bases, and 16 bases lay between the germline ends. CDR3: CASSPGDGMGEQYF. As DNA, the CDR3 is TGCGCCAGCAGCCCCGGGGATGGCATGGGCGAGCAGTACTTC.

The chain links TRBV5-6 to TRBJ2-7; D is unclear. The CDR3 loop spans 11 amino acids. Germline V gene sequence: CDR1 SGHDT, CDR2 YYEEEE. The V and J ends lost 4 bases and 8 bases respectively, with 10 bases between them. The CDR3 protein is CASSTDIQQYF. The DNA for the CDR3 is TGTGCCAGCAGCACGGATATCCAGCAGTACTTC.

The chain couples TRBV13 to TRBJ2-1, with D perhaps TRBD2 (5 bases). The CDR3 is made up of 17 amino acids. Germline V gene sequence: CDR1 PRHDT, CDR2 FYEKMQ (reference sequence). V was shortened by 4 bases and J by 2 bases, with 18 bases between the two germline ends. The CDR3 sequence is CASSSTGVARPYNEQFF. The CDR3 DNA reads as TGTGCCAGCAGCTCCACCGGGGTAGCGAGACCCTACAATGAGCAGTTCTTC. The whole variable domain, remainder taken from reference TRBV13 and TRBJ2-1, is AAGVIQSPRHLIKEKRETATLKCYPIPRHDTVYWYQQGPGQDPQFLISFYEKMQSDKGSIPDRFSAQQFSDYHSELNMSSLELGDSALYFCASSSTGVARPYNEQFFGPGTRLTVL.

V and J are TRBV6-2 or TRBV6-3 and TRBJ2-3; no definite D call. The CDR3 covers 14 residues. Looked up from germline, CDR1 is MNHEY and CDR2 is SVGEGT. V was pared by 7 bases and J by 4 bases, with 15 bases between. The CDR3 is CASTPGWQPDTQYF. Here the CDR3 DNA reads TGTGCCAGCACCCCCGGGTGGCAACCAGATACGCAGTATTTT.

J is TRBJ1-3 and V is TRBV4-3; no definite D call. V was clipped by 1 base and J by 4 bases, with 5 bases between them. Per germline, CDR1 LGHNA and CDR2 YSLEER. The CDR3 has 13 amino acids. In DNA form, the CDR3 reads TGCGCCAGCAGCCAAGGCACCGGAAACACCATATATTTT. Protein sequence: CASSQGTGNTIYF.

The chain couples TRBV12-3 or TRBV12-4 to TRBJ2-5; D unclear. There are 15 residues in the CDR3. V gave up 1 base and J gave up 2 bases, with 11 bases separating them. CDR3 amino acids: CASSLVGSAQETQYF. CDR3 DNA sequence: TGTGCCAGCAGTTTAGTGGGCAGCGCTCAAGAGACCCAGTACTTC.

This clonotype was found a few times. The V and J genes are TRBV29-1 and TRBJ1-1; tentatively, D is TRBD1 (6 bases). Germline CDR1 is SQVTM and CDR2 is ANQGSEA. This CDR3 has 13 amino acids. The germline V and J ends were trimmed by 5 bases and 3 bases, with 13 bases remaining between them. The CDR3 coding sequence is TGCAGCGTTTCAGGACAGAGCTACACTGAAGCTTTCTTT. Amino acids: CSVSGQSYTEAFF.

Notes on this clonotype: The junction departs from the called germline gene at one end, perhaps through a read error. In DNA form, the CDR3 reads TGTACCACCAGTGACGGACAGATCGGATTTGCGGAGCAGTTCTTC. Protein product: CTTSDGQIGFAEQFF. The V gene is TRBV24-1, the J gene TRBJ2-1; D perhaps matches TRBD1 (6 bases). CDR3 length: 15 residues. In germline, CDR1 is KGHDR, CDR2 SFDVKD.

As for this clonotype: A read error may account for a junction end that differs from germline. The chain has TRBV12-3 or TRBV12-4 and TRBJ1-3; TRBD1 agrees at 8 bases. The CDR3 consists of 15 residues. The CDR3 DNA is TGTGCCAGCAGTATCATGGCAGGGGGCAGAAACGCCATATATTTT. As protein: CASSIMAGGRNAIYF.

This clonotype was recorded many times. The chain joins TRBV10-3 to TRBJ1-1, with D perhaps TRBD1 (6 bases). Per germline, CDR1 ENHRY and CDR2 SYGVKD. The V gene lost 6 bases and the J gene lost 1 base, with 9 bases spanning the gap. This CDR3 is built from 13 residues. CDR3 amino acids: CAIRDRPNTEAFF. Here the CDR3 DNA reads TGTGCCATCAGAGACAGGCCGAACACTGAAGCTTTCTTT.

The chain joins TRBV7-8 to TRBJ1-1; TRBD1 aligns across 7 bases. The germline V gene encodes CDR1 SGHVS and CDR2 FQNEAQ. The CDR3 has 14 amino acids. Germline trimming cut 5 bases from V and 4 bases from J; bases unmatched to any gene: 7. The DNA of the CDR3 is TGTGCCAGCAGCCACCAGACAGGGATCACTGAAGCTTTCTTT. Translated, it gives CASSHQTGITEAFF.

This clonotype was detected only a few times. The rearrangement joins TRBV20-1 to TRBJ2-7; no reliable D call. This CDR3 has 12 residues. Germline CDR1 DFQATT, CDR2 SNEGSKA (reference sequence). Trimming pared 3 bases from V and 3 bases from J, leaving 9 bases between. The CDR3 loop is CSASGSYYEQYF. CDR3 in DNA: TGCAGTGCTAGCGGCAGTTACTACGAGCAGTACTTC.

This clonotype has a handful of counts. The chain combines TRBV11-2 with TRBJ2-1; a weak D match, TRBD1 (6 bases). CDR3 length: 15 amino acids. Trimming took 4 bases from V and 2 from J, leaving 12 bases between them. Germline V gene data show CDR1 as SGHAT and CDR2 as FQNNGV. The CDR3 spells CASSYQGTPYNEQFF. DNA of the CDR3: TGTGCCAGCAGCTATCAGGGGACCCCCTACAATGAGCAGTTCTTC.

CDR3 protein: CASSSRTSGGTGELFF. DNA for the CDR3: TGTGCCAGCAGCTCACGGACTAGCGGAGGGACCGGGGAGCTGTTTTTT. This chain uses TRBV9 with TRBJ2-2, with 10 nucleotides matching TRBD2. CDR3 size: 16 residues. The germline V gene encodes CDR1 SGDLS and CDR2 YYNGEE. V gave up 4 bases and J gave up 5 bases; unmatched junction bases: 8.

This clonotype was recorded many times. The chain is built from TRBV20-1 and TRBJ1-2; the D is unclear. The CDR3 covers 13 residues. Trimming took off 4 bases at V and 0 bases at J, with 9 bases between the two ends. The germline V gene has CDR1 DFQATT and CDR2 SNEGSKA (reference sequence). CDR3 in amino acids: CSAKGSANYGYTF. The CDR3 nucleotides are TGCAGTGCTAAGGGATCAGCTAACTATGGCTACACCTTC.

The chain links TRBV6-5 to TRBJ2-5; 8 bases agree with TRBD2. The J call may be in error: the DNA end matches TRBJ2-1 better. The CDR3 is 15 residues long. The V gene's germline CDR1 is MNHEY and CDR2 SVGAGI. In nucleotides, the CDR3 is TGTGCCAGCAAACCTATGGGACTAGTGGAAGAGACCCAGTTCTTC. It is translated as CASKPMGLVEETQFF.

The chain recombines TRBV6-2 or TRBV6-3 with TRBJ2-6; 12 positions agree with TRBD2. Germline V lookup: CDR1 MNHEY, CDR2 SVGEGT. CDR3 size: 16 residues. V was clipped by 6 bases and J by 0 bases; unmatched bases: 0. The CDR3 sequence: CASRLAGGSGANVLTF. Here the CDR3 DNA reads TGTGCCAGCAGACTAGCGGGGGGCTCTGGGGCCAACGTCCTGACTTTC.

This clonotype has just a few counts. The chain carries TRBV29-1 and TRBJ2-5; D ambiguous. The CDR3 length is 12 residues. Germline lookup yields CDR1 SQVTM and CDR2 ANQGSEA. Between the trimmed V and J ends, which lost 7 bases and 0 bases, there was a span of 9 bases. CDR3 sequence (DNA): TGCAGCGGATCGATAAACCAAGAGACCCAGTACTTC. Protein: CSGSINQETQYF.

This chain connects TRBV7-2 to TRBJ2-5, with TRBD2 as a possible D gene (6 bases). Germline loops: CDR1 SGHTA, CDR2 FQGNSA. This CDR3 has 15 amino acids. The V and J ends lost 3 bases and 5 bases respectively, with 16 bases between them. The CDR3 here is CASSFRGSGLETQYF. The CDR3 nucleotides read TGTGCCAGCAGCTTCCGGGGGTCGGGGTTGGAGACCCAGTACTTC.

Details on this clonotype: At one end the junction does not follow the germline gene, possibly because of a read error. The CDR3 DNA is TGTGCCAGCGGCTTAAAGACCACCGGGGAGCTGTTTTTT. It translates to CASGLKTTGELFF. This rearrangement joins TRBV7-2 to TRBJ2-2; D gene ambiguous. CDR3 length equals 13 residues. Germline loops: CDR1 SGHTA, CDR2 FQGNSA.

V gene TRBV4-2 combines with J gene TRBJ2-1; 7 bases map to TRBD2. V trimming: 2 bases; J trimming: 1 base; junction bases outside the gene matches: 8. Looked up from germline, CDR1 is LGHNA and CDR2 is YNFKEQ. CDR3 length: 17 residues. CDR3 in amino acids: CASSQLTASGSYNEQFF. The DNA of the CDR3 is TGTGCCAGCAGCCAACTAACAGCTAGCGGTTCCTACAATGAGCAGTTCTTC.

V usage is TRBV4-1 and J usage is TRBJ1-2; D call uncertain. Trimming removed 2 bases at V and 4 bases at J, with 8 bases between. Germline V gene sequence: CDR1 MGHRA, CDR2 YSYEKL. This CDR3 has 13 amino acids. CDR3 region: CASSQTGPYGYTF. The CDR3 DNA reads as TGCGCCAGCAGCCAAACCGGACCCTATGGCTACACCTTC.